One and the same sample provided the 3 T cell receptor beta chains below, sequenced in a study of OX40 agonist ivuxolimab in advanced cancers. The protocol was immunoSEQ multiplex PCR, while the TCRdb copy is restricted to in-frame clones and leaves out a portion. The sample yields some 15,000 clones, 80% seen once. This material consisted of CD4+ or CD8+ T cells sorted from blood, taken in a trial of the OX40 agonist ivuxolimab. The receptor source for this set is an adult with an advanced solid tumor such as melanoma, head and neck, liver or kidney cancer.

The chain carries TRBV6-5 and TRBJ2-7, with 7 bases fitting TRBD2. Germline CDR1 reads MNHEY; CDR2 reads SVGAGI. The CDR3 loop spans 15 amino acids. The J segment lost 2 bases and the V segment lost 2 bases, leaving 6 bases of the junction unmatched. CDR3: CASSYSSGHTYEQYF. The CDR3, as DNA: TGTGCCAGCAGTTACAGTAGCGGGCATACCTACGAGCAGTACTTC.

This clone has a single count. The chain recombines TRBV4-2 with TRBJ2-6; D not certain. Germline CDR1 LGHNA, CDR2 YNFKEQ. The CDR3 extends over 15 amino acids. V shed 0 bases and J shed 4 bases, with 7 bases lying between them. The CDR3 is CASSQEVGGANVLTF. The CDR3 DNA reads TGTGCCAGCAGCCAAGAAGTAGGAGGGGCCAACGTCCTGACTTTC.

Note on this clone: This may arise from a read error, as a much more abundant clone is one base away. The chain employs TRBV4-1 and TRBJ2-3; D possibly corresponds to TRBD1 (6 bases). This CDR3 has 15 residues. CDR1 is MGHRA and CDR2 is YSYEKL in the germline V gene. CDR3 in DNA: TGCGCCGGCAGCCAAGGCAGGGGTATCACAGATACGCAGTATTTT. Residues: CAGSQGRGITDTQYF.